This TCR beta chain is drawn from a study of vaccination and CD4 T cells after COVID-19. Comment on this clonotype: Its target is unknown.

The V and J ends lost 2 bases and 4 bases respectively, with 11 bases between them. CDR3 length: 14 residues. The sample's treatment: roughly nine-day PBMC culture with coronavirus spike peptide pools or control peptides (ViraFEST assay). Using peptide pools, antigen-specific T cells were expanded in ViraFEST before TCRs were sequenced. Culture conditions combined around 2 million PBMCs per well with 10 IU/ml IL-2 and 9 to 10 ug/ml peptide pools. The Oncomine TCR Beta short-read assay was what sequenced the DNA obtained from cultured CD4+ T cells. Each CDR3 protein is one row after TCRdb ran MiXCR on the PCR reads. This table holds 25,000 to 30,000 distinct CDR3 sequences, approximately 50% found once. General study findings and limits: A median of around 90% of reactive clones, in convalescent patients, became evident only post-vaccination.

This sequence originates from a human donor who received a COVID-19 vaccine. The starting material was CD4+ T cells from blood, cultured in vitro, obtained before SARS-CoV-2 vaccination. The chain recombines TRBV12-3 or TRBV12-4 with TRBJ1-2, with TRBD1 as a possible D gene (6 bases). CDR3 in amino acids: CASSLNRVVYGYTF. CDR3 bases: TGTGCCAGCAGTTTAAACAGGGTGGTCTATGGCTACACCTTC.